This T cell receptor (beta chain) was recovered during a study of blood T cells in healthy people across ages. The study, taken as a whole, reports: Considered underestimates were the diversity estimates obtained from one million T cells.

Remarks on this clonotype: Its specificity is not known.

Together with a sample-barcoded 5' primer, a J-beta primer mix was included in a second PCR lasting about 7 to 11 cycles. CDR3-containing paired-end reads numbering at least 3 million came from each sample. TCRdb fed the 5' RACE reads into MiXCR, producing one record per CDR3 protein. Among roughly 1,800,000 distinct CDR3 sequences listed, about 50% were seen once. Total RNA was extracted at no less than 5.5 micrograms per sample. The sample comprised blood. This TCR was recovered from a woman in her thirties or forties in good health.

The DNA of the CDR3 is TGCGCCAGCAGCTTGGATTTTAGGAACAGCTTAAAAGCCCTCACCTACGAGCAGTACTTC. Protein product: CASSLDFRNSLKALTYEQYF. The chain combines TRBV5-1 with TRBJ2-7, with D hard to call. From germline, CDR1 is SGHRS and CDR2 YFSETQ. The length of the CDR3 is 20 residues. With 0 bases removed from V and 2 bases from J, the gap between germline ends came to 27 bases.